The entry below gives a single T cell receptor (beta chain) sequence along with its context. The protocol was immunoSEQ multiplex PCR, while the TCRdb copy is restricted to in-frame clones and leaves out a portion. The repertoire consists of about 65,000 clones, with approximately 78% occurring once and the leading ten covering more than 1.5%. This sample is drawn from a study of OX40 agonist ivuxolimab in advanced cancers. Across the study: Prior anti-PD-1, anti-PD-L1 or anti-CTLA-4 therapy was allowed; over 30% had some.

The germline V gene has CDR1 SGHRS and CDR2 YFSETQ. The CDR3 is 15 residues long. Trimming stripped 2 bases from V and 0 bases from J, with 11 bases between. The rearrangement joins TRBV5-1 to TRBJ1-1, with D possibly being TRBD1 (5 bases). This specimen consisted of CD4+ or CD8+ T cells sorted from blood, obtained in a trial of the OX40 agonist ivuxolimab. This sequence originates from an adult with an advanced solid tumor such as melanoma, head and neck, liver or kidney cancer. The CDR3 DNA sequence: TGCGCCAGCAGCTTTGGGGCAGCTCTGAACACTGAAGCTTTCTTT. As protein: CASSFGAALNTEAFF.